This T cell receptor (beta chain) was identified in a study of T cells in Graves' hyperthyroidism and ophthalmopathy. TCR beta CDR3 region amplification was performed from RNA transcripts. The TCR CDR3 first-round RT-PCR relied on the HTBI primer set. TCRdb called the multiplex PCR reads again in MiXCR, with one record for every CDR3 protein. Altogether 45,000 or so distinct CDR3 sequences are present, 45% to 50% being singletons, with the ten largest covering 30% to 35%. This CDR3 has 17 residues. The germline gives CDR1 MGHDK, CDR2 SYGVNS. V gave up 4 bases and J gave up 2 bases; unmatched junction bases: 5. Those patients with uncontrolled infection, other autoimmune disease, pregnancy or lactation were excluded. Study outcomes and limitations: Model output signaled ophthalmopathy a median 6.5 months ahead of onset.

This clonotype was detected many times. Its antigen is unknown. What was sequenced was peripheral blood or thyroid tissue (not recorded which). The chain couples TRBV25-1 to TRBJ1-6; 10 nucleotides match TRBD1. This TCR was sampled from a woman between 50 and 59 years old with Graves' hyperthyroidism. In DNA form, the CDR3 reads TGTGCCAGCAGTGGCTGGACAGGGGGACCCTATAATTCACCCCTCCACTTT. It is translated as CASSGWTGGPYNSPLHF.